Presented here are 10 T cell receptor beta chains from one specimen sequenced in a study of OX40 agonist ivuxolimab in advanced cancers. Produced via immunoSEQ multiplex PCR; TCRdb's table is partial and in-frame only. This table has roughly 32,000 clones, roughly four fifths appearing once. The material sequenced was CD4+ or CD8+ T cells sorted from blood, taken in a trial of the OX40 agonist ivuxolimab. These receptors were obtained from an adult with an advanced solid tumor such as melanoma, head and neck, liver or kidney cancer.

The chain links TRBV10-2 to TRBJ2-5; D is uncertain. CDR1 WSHSY and CDR2 SAAADI come from the germline V gene. Trimming removed 2 bases at V and 5 bases at J, with 6 bases between. This CDR3 has 12 residues. The CDR3 nucleotides read TGCGCCAGCAGTGAGGTAGTGGAGACCCAGTACTTC. Translation gives CASSEVVETQYF.

V usage is TRBV11-2 and J usage is TRBJ2-7; no definite D call. The germline CDR1 and CDR2 sequences are SGHAT and FQNNGV. This CDR3 has 13 residues. Trimming removed 5 bases at V and 4 bases at J, with 12 bases between. The CDR3 coding sequence is TGTGCCAGCAGCCCCACGGCCGGGTACGAGCAGTACTTC. Amino acid sequence: CASSPTAGYEQYF.

A few counts support this clone. The chain links TRBV4-1 to TRBJ1-5; TRBD1 might be the D (6 bases). Germline CDR1 and CDR2: MGHRA and YSYEKL. Trimming shortened V by 0 bases and J by 7 bases, and 10 bases separated the two germline ends. This CDR3 spans 14 amino acids. The chain's CDR3 is CASSQEGARQPQHF. The CDR3 nucleotides are TGCGCCAGCAGCCAAGAGGGGGCTAGGCAGCCCCAGCATTTT.

This clone occurred once. The chain uses TRBV9 and TRBJ2-2; D may correspond to TRBD1 or TRBD2 (5 bases each). The ends were cut back, 0 bases at V and 5 bases at J, with 14 bases in the middle. CDR3 size: 16 residues. The germline CDR1 and CDR2 sequences are SGDLS and YYNGEE. The CDR3 protein is CASSVAPLWGTGELFF. The CDR3 DNA reads as TGTGCCAGCAGCGTAGCCCCGCTTTGGGGGACCGGGGAGCTGTTTTTT.

V usage is TRBV5-5 and J usage is TRBJ2-7; 10 positions match TRBD1. The junction had 7 bases not matched to a gene; V was cut back by 4 bases and J by 6 bases. The CDR3 has 14 residues. CDR1 and CDR2 from the germline V gene are SGHKS and YYEKEE (reference sequence). CDR3 sequence: CASSVGQGGREQYF. The CDR3 DNA reads as TGTGCCAGCAGCGTCGGACAGGGGGGACGCGAGCAGTACTTC.

The rearrangement links TRBV5-5 to TRBJ2-1; 7 bases align to TRBD2. The CDR3 covers 14 residues. V lost 4 bases to trimming and J lost 7 bases; unmatched junction nucleotides: 8. CDR1 and CDR2 (germline): SGHKS, YYEKEE (reference sequence). The CDR3 loop is CASSPGGLENEQFF. The CDR3 region has the DNA TGTGCCAGCAGCCCCGGCGGACTAGAAAATGAGCAGTTCTTC.

CDR3 bases: TGCGCCAGCAGCCAAGATCTAGATCTTAGGTTTTACGAGCAGTACTTC. Its translation is CASSQDLDLRFYEQYF. The V gene is TRBV4-3, the J gene TRBJ2-7; D call uncertain. Trimming shortened V by 0 bases and J by 4 bases, and 16 bases separated the two germline ends. Germline V gene lookup returns CDR1 LGHNA and CDR2 YSLEER. This CDR3 comprises 16 residues.

The chain recombines TRBV5-4 with TRBJ2-5, with 9 bases that match TRBD2. The end of the DNA is better explained by TRBJ2-7, so the J call may be wrong. Germline lookup yields CDR1 SGHNT and CDR2 YYREEE (reference sequence). CDR3 length: 16 amino acids. CDR3 loop: CASSLWSAGGPGEQYF. The CDR3 coding sequence is TGTGCCAGCAGCTTGTGGTCCGCGGGAGGGCCGGGCGAGCAGTACTTC.

This clone was detected a few times. The V call is TRBV5-1, the J call TRBJ2-3, with no clear D. This CDR3 contains 16 residues. The germline V gene encodes CDR1 SGHRS and CDR2 YFSETQ. Trimming cost V 1 base and J 2 bases, with 14 bases left between them. CDR3 sequence: CASSLTVNPDTDTQYF. In nucleotides, the CDR3 is TGCGCCAGCAGCTTGACAGTAAACCCCGACACAGATACGCAGTATTTT.

The chain joins TRBV28 to TRBJ1-1; unclear D gene. The CDR3 has 13 amino acids. The germline V gene encodes CDR1 MDHEN and CDR2 SYDVKM. Trimming cost V 8 bases and J 1 base, with 11 bases left between them. The CDR3 nucleotides are TGTGCCAGCGGACCCAATCAGAACACTGAAGCTTTCTTT. It encodes CASGPNQNTEAFF.